This T cell receptor (beta chain) was identified during a study of shared clonotypes between healthy human individuals. Only in-frame clones appear in the TCRdb table, and some are missing; sequencing was by immunoSEQ multiplex PCR. The repertoire holds millions of clones, with 85% to 95% as singletons. This CDR3 has 15 residues. V was shortened by 0 bases and J by 2 bases, with 11 bases between the two germline ends. The V gene's germline CDR1 is SGHRS and CDR2 YFSETQ. There were only Caucasian adults among the donors, and all lived in Nashville, Tennessee. Study conclusions and caveats: Blood alone was sampled, and tissue repertoires likely differ. Between a handful of donors, naive CD4 clonotypes were shared at a level of around 5.2%. Generally, estimated richness proved larger in naive subsets than it did in memory subsets.

As for this clone: Its antigen is currently unknown.

Specimen: naive CD4+ T cells sorted from blood. Documented subset: CD45RA+ positively selected. This TCR was sampled from a man aged 18 to 30 in good health. V is TRBV5-1 and J is TRBJ2-5; D possibly corresponds to TRBD2 (5 bases). CDR3 sequence: CASSLGPDYQETQYF. CDR3 bases: TGCGCCAGCAGCTTGGGACCCGACTATCAAGAGACCCAGTACTTC.